This T cell receptor beta chain was identified during a study of PD-1 blockade in classical Hodgkin lymphoma. Study-level background: Patients received nivolumab 3 mg/kg intravenously every 2 weeks.

All patients relapsed after autologous stem cell transplantation, and brentuximab vedotin exposure varied. Study results and limitations: Complete responders showed a baseline diversity that resembled the diversity of newly diagnosed patients. A significant rise in TCR diversity by C4D1 was seen for CD4+ but not CD8+ cells. Why the repertoires differ is still unclear, perhaps disease activity or prior therapy.

This clone was counted a few times. Its target is not known. Only in-frame clones appear in the TCRdb table, and some are missing; sequencing was by immunoSEQ multiplex PCR. The table lists approximately 26,000 clones, approximately 69% of them singletons. The germline V gene encodes CDR1 SNHLY and CDR2 FYNNEI. Trimming pared 6 bases from V and 4 bases from J, leaving 15 bases between. The CDR3 runs to 14 residues. This clonotype originated in a human donor with classical Hodgkin lymphoma. The material sequenced was peripheral blood mononuclear cells (PBMCs), taken at baseline. This sequence joins TRBV2 and TRBJ2-5; maybe TRBD1 (5 bases). The chain's CDR3 is CASSPDSSPETQYF. In nucleotides, the CDR3 is TGTGCCAGCAGCCCCGACAGTTCGCCAGAGACCCAGTACTTC.